Sequencing of this T cell receptor (beta chain) was carried out in a study of cytomegalovirus exposure and HLA in healthy donors. Study background: Of over 350 genotyped donors, around 80% grouped in the Caucasian-associated ancestry cluster. Overall study findings and caveats: By a later analysis, the bulk of CMV-associated TCR beta chains appeared HLA-restricted. The productive fraction for most TCR beta V segments was about 87% or about 30% in an earlier analysis. Follow-up analysis later connected one missense variant in DCLRE1C with trimming of TCR beta V- and J-genes.

CDR3 length: 16 residues. Per germline, CDR1 GTSNPN and CDR2 SVGIG (reference sequence). Trimming took 1 base from V and 8 from J; bases not matched to a gene: 10. Researchers ran the PCR with 60 Vbeta and 13 Jbeta primers. Sequenced by immunoSEQ multiplex PCR; TCRdb stores in-frame clones only, minus some. The sample has about 130,000 clones; 80% to 85% are singletons. As concerns this clone: Its cognate antigen is unknown.

Sequences were obtained from PBMCs. This sequence was found in a boy aged 5-17 years in good health and CMV-seronegative. This chain joins TRBV30 and TRBJ2-1, with 11 bases that match TRBD2. The CDR3, as DNA: TGTGCCTGGAGTGGTAATAGCGGGAGGGCCGGGGATGAGCAGTTCTTC. Amino acid sequence: CAWSGNSGRAGDEQFF.